This is a list of T cell receptor beta chains from one sample in a study of brain T cells in children with intractable seizures. Clones were read by immunoSEQ multiplex PCR, and TCRdb kept only the in-frame ones, dropping some. This sample has about 76,000 clones; roughly 91% occur once, and the top ten carry 1.5%. The sample here was peripheral blood, taken at surgery. Source of these receptors: a boy under three years old with tuberous sclerosis and intractable seizures. CDR3s leave out the opening cysteine and the closing phenylalanine or tryptophan. The order of the fields is D gene, J gene, V gene, CDR3 protein. The D gene is left open where the match is weak.

>NA|TRBJ1-2|TRBV4-1
ASSQETVANYGYT
>NA|TRBJ2-1|TRBV29-1
SVFLSDYNEQF
>TRBD2|TRBJ2-1|TRBV4-1
ASSRPGLAGLKEQF
>NA|TRBJ2-7|TRBV7-3
ASSPGLAREQY
>TRBD1|TRBJ2-7|TRBV13
ASSLGDRGSYEQY
>NA|TRBJ2-2|TRBV4-2
ASSQERGDTGELF
>NA|TRBJ1-2|TRBV11-3
ASSSDYGYT
>NA|TRBJ2-1|TRBV28
ASSLLWRGYEQF
>TRBD2|TRBJ2-1|TRBV4-2
ASSPTGTSGRGNEQF
>NA|TRBJ1-4|TRBV3-1/TRBV3-2
ASSHPAGTSEKLF